The 22 T cell receptor beta chains reported below all come from one sample, sequenced in a study of cytomegalovirus exposure and HLA in healthy donors. PCR involved 60 Vbeta and 13 Jbeta primers. Using immunoSEQ multiplex PCR, the repertoire was profiled, and TCRdb retains in-frame clones only, with some absent. The sample lists under 200,000 clones; roughly 77% were seen once. The sequenced sample was PBMCs. The source is a male donor in good health and CMV-seropositive.

This clone is a singleton in its sample. The rearrangement links TRBV6-1 to TRBJ1-2; 12 bases are shared with TRBD1. The CDR3 extends over 15 amino acids. Germline CDR1 is MNHNS and CDR2 is SASEGT. Germline trimming cut 4 bases from V and 8 bases from J; bases unmatched to any gene: 8. The CDR3 nucleotides are TGTGCCAGCAGTGGGAGGGACAGGGGGCGCGGGGGCTACACCTTC. Translating gives CASSGRDRGRGGYTF.

The chain employs TRBV28 and TRBJ2-3, with 8 bases aligning to TRBD2. CDR3 length equals 15 residues. V lost 5 bases and J lost 7; bases outside the gene matches: 11. Germline V lookup: CDR1 MDHEN, CDR2 SYDVKM. The CDR3 nucleotides are TGTGCCAGCAGTCTAGGGGCTAGCGGGTTTCATACGCAGTATTTT. It encodes CASSLGASGFHTQYF.

This clone came up once. The chain couples TRBV18 to TRBJ2-5; maybe TRBD2 (5 bases). Germline V gene data show CDR1 as KGHSH and CDR2 as LQKENI. V was shortened by 0 bases and J by 5 bases, with 13 bases between the two germline ends. The CDR3 runs 15 residues. The CDR3 nucleotides are TGTGCCAGCTCACCACCTCCGAGGCCGGGGGAGACCCAGTACTTC. The encoded protein is CASSPPPRPGETQYF.

The rearrangement links TRBV11-2 to TRBJ2-1; TRBD2 matches at 8 bases. CDR3 length: 16 amino acids. The germline V gene has CDR1 SGHAT and CDR2 FQNNGV. J gave up 4 bases and V 3 bases, and 8 bases lay outside the gene matches. Here the CDR3 DNA reads TGTGCCAGCAGCTTGATGGCGGGGGGTCAATACAATGAGCAGTTCTTC. Protein sequence: CASSLMAGGQYNEQFF.

The chain recombines TRBV5-4 with TRBJ1-6; TRBD1 agrees at 7 bases. CDR1 is SGHNT and CDR2 is YYREEE in the germline V gene (reference sequence). The V segment lost 0 bases and the J segment 7 bases; nucleotides outside the gene matches: 7. The CDR3 has 16 amino acids. In nucleotides, the CDR3 is TGTGCCAGCAGCTTGGCCCAGGGGGTTGTGAATTCACCCCTCCACTTT. This codes for CASSLAQGVVNSPLHF.

This clone was seen more than once but under ten times. The chain recombines TRBV28 with TRBJ1-2, with D possibly matching TRBD1 (6 bases). Looked up from germline, CDR1 is MDHEN and CDR2 is SYDVKM. V was trimmed by 9 bases and J by 5 bases, leaving 19 bases between them. CDR3 length: 14 amino acids. Here the CDR3 reads CASSLRQAFYGYTF. The CDR3 DNA is TGTGCCAGTTCCCTTCGACAGGCGTTTTATGGCTACACCTTC.

The CDR3: CASSPPDRNEQFF. In nucleotides, the CDR3 is TGTGCCAGCTCCCCGCCTGACAGAAATGAGCAGTTCTTC. The rearrangement joins TRBV18 to TRBJ2-1, with D tentatively TRBD1 (5 bases). The CDR3 has 13 residues. V was shortened by 6 bases and J by 7 bases, with 13 bases between the two germline ends. Germline V gene lookup returns CDR1 KGHSH and CDR2 LQKENI. Complete variable domain (other parts from reference TRBV18 and TRBJ2-1): NAGVMQNPRHLVRRRGQEARLRCSPMKGHSHVYWYRQLPEEGLKFMVYLQKENIIDESGMPKERFSAEFPKEGPSILRIQQVVRGDSAAYFCASSPPDRNEQFFGPGTRLTVL.

The chain joins TRBV19 to TRBJ2-7; D not resolved. The CDR3 is 14 amino acids. Germline V gene data show CDR1 as LNHDA and CDR2 as SQIVND (reference sequence). Trimming pared 7 bases from V and 7 bases from J, leaving 20 bases between. The CDR3: CASTSAARTKEQYF. In nucleotides, the CDR3 is TGTGCCAGTACGTCGGCAGCGAGAACTAAAGAGCAGTACTTC. Variable domain in full (rest from reference TRBV19 and TRBJ2-7): DGGITQSPKYLFRKEGQNVTLSCEQNLNHDAMYWYRQDPGQGLRLIYYSQIVNDFQKGDIAEGYSVSREKKESFPLTVTSAQKNPTAFYLCASTSAARTKEQYFGPGTRLTVT.

The genes are TRBV29-1 and TRBJ2-7; 7 nucleotides match TRBD1. Trimming took 4 bases from V and 4 from J; bases not matched to a gene: 4. Germline V gene lookup returns CDR1 SQVTM and CDR2 ANQGSEA. The CDR3 is made up of 12 amino acids. CDR3 region: CSVVGTAYEQYF. The CDR3 coding sequence is TGCAGCGTTGTGGGGACAGCATACGAGCAGTACTTC.

The table lists this clone with a few counts. This chain links TRBV19 with TRBJ1-2, with TRBD1 identical over 12 bases. Germline V CDR1 and CDR2: LNHDA, SQIVND (reference sequence). CDR3 length equals 13 residues. Germline trimming cut 9 bases from V and 7 bases from J; bases unmatched to any gene: 6. CDR3 region: CASLGQGAGGYTF. DNA for the CDR3: TGTGCCAGCCTGGGACAGGGGGCGGGTGGCTACACCTTC. The full variable domain, in which reference TRBV19 and TRBJ1-2 provide the parts outside the CDR3, is DGGITQSPKYLFRKEGQNVTLSCEQNLNHDAMYWYRQDPGQGLRLIYYSQIVNDFQKGDIAEGYSVSREKKESFPLTVTSAQKNPTAFYLCASLGQGAGGYTFGSGTRLTVV.

This chain uses TRBV2 with TRBJ1-5; a possible D gene is TRBD1 (5 bases). This CDR3 spans 15 amino acids. Trimming took off 7 bases at V and 6 bases at J, with 19 bases between the two ends. CDR1 and CDR2 from the germline V gene are SNHLY and FYNNEI. CDR3 sequence reads: CASNPLGGGGQPQHF. CDR3 bases: TGTGCCAGCAACCCACTGGGGGGTGGCGGTCAGCCCCAGCATTTT.

This clone was detected only once. The chain has TRBV9 and TRBJ2-7, with 9 bases identical to TRBD2. The CDR3 is made up of 14 amino acids. Germline assignment: CDR1 SGDLS and CDR2 YYNGEE. V lost 0 bases to trimming and J lost 10 bases; unmatched junction nucleotides: 8. CDR3 nucleotides: TGTGCCAGCAGCGTAGGGGTAGCGGGAGAAGGACAGTACTTC. Translation: CASSVGVAGEGQYF.

The chain is built from TRBV19 and TRBJ1-3, with D hard to call. The ends were cut back, 8 bases at V and 3 bases at J, with 14 bases in the middle. The CDR3 sequence is 14 residues long. The germline V gene has CDR1 LNHDA and CDR2 SQIVND (reference sequence). In DNA, the CDR3 is TGTGCCAGTGGGTTTGGAGGGAGTGGAAACACCATATATTTT. It yields the protein CASGFGGSGNTIYF.

The chain joins TRBV9 to TRBJ2-3; TRBD2 matches 14 bases. With 4 bases clipped from V and 2 bases from J, the junction kept 6 bases outside the gene matches. This CDR3 region has 17 residues. Germline-derived CDR1 and CDR2 are SGDLS and YYNGEE. CDR3: CASSLTSGGAVTDTQYF. CDR3 coding DNA: TGTGCCAGCAGCTTGACTAGCGGGGGGGCTGTCACAGATACGCAGTATTTT.

V and J are TRBV10-3 and TRBJ2-3, with 8 positions matching TRBD2. V lost 3 bases and J lost 1; bases outside the gene matches: 9. The germline gives CDR1 ENHRY, CDR2 SYGVKD. This CDR3 has 17 amino acids. CDR3 sequence reads: CAISERSAGLGTDTQYF. CDR3 DNA sequence: TGTGCCATCAGTGAAAGGTCAGCGGGACTAGGCACAGATACGCAGTATTTT.

This sequence joins TRBV9 and TRBJ2-1; no reliable D call. CDR1 and CDR2 (germline): SGDLS, YYNGEE. The CDR3 consists of 15 residues. Trimming shortened V by 2 bases and J by 5 bases, and 14 bases separated the two germline ends. CDR3 region: CASSVTITTDNEQFF. For the CDR3, the DNA is TGTGCCAGCAGCGTCACAATCACTACGGACAATGAGCAGTTCTTC. The variable domain in full, completed from reference TRBV9 and TRBJ2-1, reads DSGVTQTPKHLITATGQRVTLRCSPRSGDLSVYWYQQSLDQGLQFLIQYYNGEERAKGNILERFSAQQFPDLHSELNLSSLELGDSALYFCASSVTITTDNEQFFGPGTRLTVL.

V and J are TRBV6-1 and TRBJ1-2; D is unclear. Trimming took 7 bases from V and 4 from J, leaving 7 bases between them. CDR1 MNHNS and CDR2 SASEGT come from the germline V gene. The CDR3 covers 11 residues. The CDR3 loop is CASNPIYGYTF. In nucleotides, the CDR3 is TGTGCCAGCAATCCTATCTATGGCTACACCTTC.

V gene TRBV15 combines with J gene TRBJ1-4; 8 nucleotides agree with TRBD1. CDR1 LNHNV and CDR2 YYDKDF come from the germline V gene (reference sequence). V dropped 6 bases and J dropped 3; count of bases not matched to a gene: 3. This CDR3 comprises 14 residues. The CDR3 coding sequence is TGTGCCACCAGACAGGGGGTAGCTAATGAAAAACTGTTTTTT. Translating gives CATRQGVANEKLFF.

This chain joins TRBV7-2 and TRBJ1-2, with unresolved D. The CDR3 extends over 13 amino acids. Germline V lookup: CDR1 SGHTA, CDR2 FQGNSA. V lost 2 bases and J lost 6, with 10 bases in between. CDR3 coding DNA: TGTGCCAGCAGCTTAAGTCTCTCGGATGGCTACACCTTC. It translates to CASSLSLSDGYTF.

This clone occurred once. V is TRBV11-2 and J is TRBJ2-3; 7 bases line up with TRBD1. This CDR3 has 17 amino acids. The V and J ends lost 4 bases and 5 bases, in that order; junction bases with no gene match: 15. Germline-derived CDR1 and CDR2 are SGHAT and FQNNGV. CDR3 sequence reads: CASSSPGDRRTLDTQYF. The CDR3 DNA reads TGTGCCAGCAGCTCTCCAGGGGACAGAAGGACGTTAGATACGCAGTATTTT.

The V and J genes are TRBV5-6 and TRBJ1-2, with D unclear. V lost 2 bases and J 2 bases, leaving 7 bases between the germline ends. The CDR3 length is 13 residues. Germline CDR1 reads SGHDT; CDR2 reads YYEEEE. The CDR3 nucleotides are TGTGCCAGCAGCTTCCGGGAAAACTATGGCTACACCTTC. As protein: CASSFRENYGYTF.

This rearrangement joins TRBV9 to TRBJ2-1; 13 nucleotides align to TRBD2. Trimming cost V 1 base and J 7 bases; bases outside gene matches: 5. The germline gives CDR1 SGDLS, CDR2 YYNGEE. CDR3 length equals 16 residues. The CDR3 region is CASSVKLAGGRNEQFF. The CDR3 DNA is TGTGCCAGCAGCGTAAAACTAGCGGGGGGGAGGAATGAGCAGTTCTTC. Full variable domain (outside the CDR3, taken from reference TRBV9 and TRBJ2-1): DSGVTQTPKHLITATGQRVTLRCSPRSGDLSVYWYQQSLDQGLQFLIQYYNGEERAKGNILERFSAQQFPDLHSELNLSSLELGDSALYFCASSVKLAGGRNEQFFGPGTRLTVL.